A selection of T cell receptor beta chains follows, all from one sample in a study of T-cell reconstitution after alpha-beta-depleted transplantation in children. Each CDR3 protein is one row after TCRdb ran MiXCR on the PCR reads. The table records some 550,000 distinct CDR3 sequences, about 21% of them present only once. Sequencing used PBMCs, mostly from graft donor cells, obtained 360 days after TCRalphabeta/CD19-depleted stem cell transplant. The origin of the receptors is a boy under three years old who had a stem cell transplant for acute myeloid leukemia, so the T cells may come from the graft donor. CDR3s leave out the opening cysteine and the closing phenylalanine or tryptophan. Expanded clones get a size class; other rows say once, few or many, or leave the size out.

length | J | size | V | CDR3
12 | TRBJ1-2 | NA | TRBV5-5 | ASSSRTATYGYT
14 | TRBJ2-1 | NA | TRBV5-1 | ASSLDVGGVYNEQF
13 | TRBJ1-2 | NA | TRBV5-1 | ASSFLDKIRYGYT
13 | TRBJ1-2 | NA | TRBV20-1 | SASGLQGFWYGYT
15 | TRBJ2-1 | few | TRBV6-1 | ASSERLTSGTYNEQF
13 | TRBJ1-5 | many | TRBV28 | ASSLDRGVYQPQH
13 | TRBJ1-1 | NA | TRBV6-5 | ASSYSVIGNTEAF
9 | TRBJ2-1 | many | TRBV12-3/TRBV12-4 | ASSIYNEQF
13 | TRBJ2-3 | few | TRBV6-4 | ASSEDPLPTDTQY
10 | TRBJ1-6 | many | TRBV20-1 | SARTGEAPLH
13 | TRBJ2-3 | few | TRBV5-1 | ASSLVARTTDTQY
13 | TRBJ2-2 | few | TRBV20-1 | SARDRGRDTGELF
13 | TRBJ1-2 | NA | TRBV6-5 | ASSYAMGRNYGYT
14 | TRBJ2-1 | NA | TRBV5-5 | ASSSSSGVIYNEQF
11 | TRBJ1-1 | few | TRBV29-1 | SVARILNTEAF
12 | TRBJ1-1 | NA | TRBV12-3/TRBV12-4 | ASSLRSPGTEAF
14 | TRBJ2-3 | NA | TRBV6-5 | ASSSLAGGQVDTQY
14 | TRBJ1-5 | few | TRBV5-5 | ASSIAGTGLNQPQH
13 | TRBJ2-2 | NA | TRBV7-9 | ASSPGRSGTGELF
12 | TRBJ1-1 | NA | TRBV29-1 | SVVTGQGSRGAF
12 | TRBJ1-3 | few | TRBV20-1 | SAAPDSTGNTIY
14 | TRBJ1-1 | once | TRBV6-5 | ASSYSGEWGPTEAF
12 | TRBJ1-5 | few | TRBV6-1 | ASSTGMSNQPQH
15 | TRBJ2-1 | NA | TRBV12-3/TRBV12-4 | ASSSGQGSPTYNEQF
13 | TRBJ2-7 | NA | TRBV12-3/TRBV12-4 | ASSLSGGAGHEQY
12 | TRBJ1-5 | NA | TRBV24-1 | ATSERGGNQPQH
12 | TRBJ1-1 | few | TRBV20-1 | SARVPGGGTEAF
12 | TRBJ2-5 | many | TRBV6-1 | ASSRQAGRETQY
14 | TRBJ2-6 | NA | TRBV7-6 | ASSLGQSPGANVLT
12 | TRBJ2-3 | few | TRBV20-1 | SANGAGRADTQY
18 | TRBJ2-1 | NA | TRBV11-2 | ASSFLTGGSPRDYRNEQF
13 | TRBJ2-7 | NA | TRBV12-3/TRBV12-4 | ASSSTRRGSYEQY
10 | TRBJ1-4 | NA | TRBV12-3/TRBV12-4 | ASRSFGEKLF
13 | TRBJ2-3 | NA | TRBV9 | ASSVGISSTDTQY
15 | TRBJ1-1 | NA | TRBV6-5 | ASSYSGRPVVNTEAF
13 | TRBJ2-7 | NA | TRBV6-2/TRBV6-3 | ASSYSGRGGHEQY
13 | TRBJ2-3 | many | TRBV7-8 | ASSQGTFRTDTQY
14 | TRBJ2-2 | many | TRBV20-1 | SAPGGKGLRTGELF
11 | TRBJ2-2 | few | TRBV10-3 | AISESKTGELF
14 | TRBJ2-2 | NA | TRBV7-9 | ASSLAPYTNTGELF
16 | TRBJ1-2 | few | TRBV7-2 | ASSVERTKGGPNYGYT
12 | TRBJ2-7 | NA | TRBV4-3 | ASSPWTRDDEQY
10 | TRBJ1-3 | many | TRBV29-1 | SVVSSGNTIY
14 | TRBJ2-1 | few | TRBV12-3/TRBV12-4 | ASSLWGGSSYNEQF
11 | TRBJ2-1 | many | TRBV11-2 | ASSYTPQGEQF